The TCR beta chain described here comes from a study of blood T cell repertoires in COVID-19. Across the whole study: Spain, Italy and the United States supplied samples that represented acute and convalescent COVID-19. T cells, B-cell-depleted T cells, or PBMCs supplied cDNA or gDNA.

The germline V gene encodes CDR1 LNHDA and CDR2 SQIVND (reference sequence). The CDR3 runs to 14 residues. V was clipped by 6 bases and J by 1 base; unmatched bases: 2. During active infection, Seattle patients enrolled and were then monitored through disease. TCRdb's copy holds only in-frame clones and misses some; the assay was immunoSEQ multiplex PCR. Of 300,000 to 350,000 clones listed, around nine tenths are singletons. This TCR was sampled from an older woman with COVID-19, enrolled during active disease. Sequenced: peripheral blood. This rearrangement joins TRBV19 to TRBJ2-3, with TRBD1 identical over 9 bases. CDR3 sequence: CASRNRGRTDTQYF. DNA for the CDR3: TGTGCCAGTAGGAACAGGGGGCGCACAGATACGCAGTATTTT.